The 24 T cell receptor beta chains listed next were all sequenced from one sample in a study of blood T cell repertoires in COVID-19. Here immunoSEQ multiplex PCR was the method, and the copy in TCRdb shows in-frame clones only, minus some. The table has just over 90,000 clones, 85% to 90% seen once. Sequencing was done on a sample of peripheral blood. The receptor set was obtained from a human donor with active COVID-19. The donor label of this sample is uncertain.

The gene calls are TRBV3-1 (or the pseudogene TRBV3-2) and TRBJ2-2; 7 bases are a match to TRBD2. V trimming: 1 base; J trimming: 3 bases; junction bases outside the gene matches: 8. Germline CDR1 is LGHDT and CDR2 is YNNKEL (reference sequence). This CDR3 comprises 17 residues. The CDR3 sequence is CASSQGWGGGYTGELFF. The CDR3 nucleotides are TGTGCCAGCAGCCAAGGATGGGGCGGGGGTTACACCGGGGAGCTGTTTTTT.

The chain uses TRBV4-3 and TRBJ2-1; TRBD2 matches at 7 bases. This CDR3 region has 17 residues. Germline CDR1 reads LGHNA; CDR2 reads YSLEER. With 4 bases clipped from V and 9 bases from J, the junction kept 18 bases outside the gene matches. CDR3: CASSRAVYSGVSSEQFF. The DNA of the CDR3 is TGCGCCAGCAGCCGAGCAGTATACAGCGGGGTTAGTAGTGAGCAGTTCTTC.

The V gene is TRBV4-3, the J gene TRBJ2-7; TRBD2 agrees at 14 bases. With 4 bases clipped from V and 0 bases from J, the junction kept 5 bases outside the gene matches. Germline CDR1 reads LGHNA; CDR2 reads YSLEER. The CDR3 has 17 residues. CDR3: CASSRGLAGGISYEQYF. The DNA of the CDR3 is TGCGCCAGCAGCCGCGGACTAGCGGGGGGAATCTCCTACGAGCAGTACTTC.

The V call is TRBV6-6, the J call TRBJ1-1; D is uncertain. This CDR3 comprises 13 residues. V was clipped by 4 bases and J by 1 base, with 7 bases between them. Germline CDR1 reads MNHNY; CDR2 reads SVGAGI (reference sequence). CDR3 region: CASSSLRNTEAFF. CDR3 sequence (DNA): TGTGCCAGCAGTTCCCTCAGGAACACTGAAGCTTTCTTT.

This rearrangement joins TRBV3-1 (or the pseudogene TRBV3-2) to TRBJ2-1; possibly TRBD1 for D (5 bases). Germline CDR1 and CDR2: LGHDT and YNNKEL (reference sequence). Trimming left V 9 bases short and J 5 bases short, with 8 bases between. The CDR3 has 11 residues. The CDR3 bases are TGTGCCAGTCGCAGGGACAATGAGCAGTTCTTC. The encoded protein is CASRRDNEQFF.

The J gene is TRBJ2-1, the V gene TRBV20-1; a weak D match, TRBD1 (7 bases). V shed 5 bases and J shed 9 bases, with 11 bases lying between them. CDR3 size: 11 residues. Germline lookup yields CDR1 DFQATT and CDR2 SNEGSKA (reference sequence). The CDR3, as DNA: TGCAGTGCTTCGCAGGGGGGTGAGCAGTTCTTC. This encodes CSASQGGEQFF.

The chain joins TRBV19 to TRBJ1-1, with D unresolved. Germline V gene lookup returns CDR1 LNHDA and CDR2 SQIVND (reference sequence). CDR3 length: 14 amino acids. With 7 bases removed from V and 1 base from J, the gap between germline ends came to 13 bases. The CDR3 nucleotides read TGTGCCAGTACCCCATCAGGAGGGAACACTGAAGCTTTCTTT. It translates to CASTPSGGNTEAFF.

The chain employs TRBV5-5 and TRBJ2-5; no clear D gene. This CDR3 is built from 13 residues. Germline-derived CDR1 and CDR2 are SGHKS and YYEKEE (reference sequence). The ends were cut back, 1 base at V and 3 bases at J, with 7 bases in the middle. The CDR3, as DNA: TGTGCCAGCAGCTTGAATAGTAAAGAGACCCAGTACTTC. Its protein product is CASSLNSKETQYF.

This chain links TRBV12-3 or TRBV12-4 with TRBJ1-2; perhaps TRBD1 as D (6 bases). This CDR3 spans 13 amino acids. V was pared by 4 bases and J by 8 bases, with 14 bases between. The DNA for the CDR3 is TGTGCCAGCAGTTCGAACAGGGCTGGGGGCTACACCTTC. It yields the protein CASSSNRAGGYTF.

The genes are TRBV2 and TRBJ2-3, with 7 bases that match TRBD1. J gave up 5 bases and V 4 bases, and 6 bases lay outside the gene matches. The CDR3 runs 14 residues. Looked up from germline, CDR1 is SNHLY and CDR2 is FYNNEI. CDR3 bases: TGTGCCAGCAGTGTTGACAGGGTTCAAGATACGCAGTATTTT. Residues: CASSVDRVQDTQYF.

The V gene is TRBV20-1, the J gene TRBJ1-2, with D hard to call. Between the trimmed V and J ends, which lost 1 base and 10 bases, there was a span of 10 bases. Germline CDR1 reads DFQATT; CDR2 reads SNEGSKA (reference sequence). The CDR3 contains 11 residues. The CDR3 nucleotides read TGCAGTGCTAGAGTCCGCGGGCTCTACACCTTC. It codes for CSARVRGLYTF.

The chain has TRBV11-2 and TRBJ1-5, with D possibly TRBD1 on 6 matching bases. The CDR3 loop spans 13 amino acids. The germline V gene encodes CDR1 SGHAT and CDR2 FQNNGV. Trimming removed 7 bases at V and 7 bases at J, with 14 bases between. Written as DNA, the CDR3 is TGTGCCAGCACCACAGGGAAGGGACAGCCCCAGCATTTT. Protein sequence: CASTTGKGQPQHF.

The CDR3 DNA follows: TGCAGTGCTAGTCTCCCAGGGGGAAGTAATTCACCCCTCCACTTT. It specifies CSASLPGGSNSPLHF. The chain links TRBV20-1 to TRBJ1-6, with 7 bases identical to TRBD1. The CDR3 is 15 residues long. V trimming: 3 bases; J trimming: 6 bases; junction bases outside the gene matches: 8. Germline V gene sequence: CDR1 DFQATT, CDR2 SNEGSKA (reference sequence).

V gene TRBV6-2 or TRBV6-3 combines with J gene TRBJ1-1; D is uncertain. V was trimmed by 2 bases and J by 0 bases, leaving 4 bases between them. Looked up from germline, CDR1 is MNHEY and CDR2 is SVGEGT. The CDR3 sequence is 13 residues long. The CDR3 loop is CASSYLLNTEAFF. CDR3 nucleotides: TGTGCCAGCAGTTACCTCTTGAACACTGAAGCTTTCTTT.

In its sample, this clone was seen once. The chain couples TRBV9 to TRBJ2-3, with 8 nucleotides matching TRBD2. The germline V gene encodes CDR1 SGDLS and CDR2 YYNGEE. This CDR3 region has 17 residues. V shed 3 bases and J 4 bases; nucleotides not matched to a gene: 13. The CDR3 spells CASSANPVRGEADTQYF. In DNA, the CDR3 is TGTGCCAGCAGCGCAAATCCTGTGCGGGGGGAGGCAGATACGCAGTATTTT.

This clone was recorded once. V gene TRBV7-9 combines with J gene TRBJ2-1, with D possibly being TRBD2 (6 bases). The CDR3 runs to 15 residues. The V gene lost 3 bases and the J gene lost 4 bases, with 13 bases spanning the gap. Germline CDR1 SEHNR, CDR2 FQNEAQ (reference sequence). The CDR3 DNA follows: TGTGCCAGCAGCTTTCGGGTTGGGGGGTACAATGAGCAGTTCTTC. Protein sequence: CASSFRVGGYNEQFF.

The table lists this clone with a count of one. CDR3 in amino acids: CASSPRTSGGDEQYF. The CDR3, as DNA: TGTGCCAGCAGCCCTAGGACTAGCGGGGGAGACGAGCAGTACTTC. The chain combines TRBV7-6 with TRBJ2-7; 13 bases map to TRBD2. Germline-derived CDR1 and CDR2 are SGHVS and FNYEAQ. V was pared by 5 bases and J by 5 bases, with 6 bases of the junction left unmatched. The CDR3 sequence is 15 residues long.

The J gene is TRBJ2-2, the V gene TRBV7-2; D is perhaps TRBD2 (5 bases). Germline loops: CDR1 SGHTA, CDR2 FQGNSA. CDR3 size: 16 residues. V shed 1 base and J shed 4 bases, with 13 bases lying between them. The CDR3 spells CASSLGPGRSTGELFF. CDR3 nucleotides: TGTGCCAGCAGCTTAGGGCCGGGAAGGAGCACCGGGGAGCTGTTTTTT.

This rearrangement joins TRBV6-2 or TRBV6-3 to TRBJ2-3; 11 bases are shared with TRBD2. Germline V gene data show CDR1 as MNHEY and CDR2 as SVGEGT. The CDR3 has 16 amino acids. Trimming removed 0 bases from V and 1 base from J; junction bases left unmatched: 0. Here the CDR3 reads CASSYSGLAGTDTQYF. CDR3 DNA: TGTGCCAGCAGTTACTCGGGACTAGCGGGCACAGATACGCAGTATTTT.

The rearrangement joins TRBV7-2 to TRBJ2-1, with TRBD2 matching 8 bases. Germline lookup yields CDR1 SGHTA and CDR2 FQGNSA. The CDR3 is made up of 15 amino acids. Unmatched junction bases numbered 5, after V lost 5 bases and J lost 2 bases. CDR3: CASSPVAGTYNEQFF. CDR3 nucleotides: TGTGCCAGCAGCCCAGTAGCGGGGACCTACAATGAGCAGTTCTTC.

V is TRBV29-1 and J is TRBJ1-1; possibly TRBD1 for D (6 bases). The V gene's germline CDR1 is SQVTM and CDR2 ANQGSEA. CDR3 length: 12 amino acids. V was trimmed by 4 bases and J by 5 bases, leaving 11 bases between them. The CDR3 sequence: CSVAETGTEAFF. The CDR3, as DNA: TGCAGCGTTGCAGAGACAGGAACTGAAGCTTTCTTT.

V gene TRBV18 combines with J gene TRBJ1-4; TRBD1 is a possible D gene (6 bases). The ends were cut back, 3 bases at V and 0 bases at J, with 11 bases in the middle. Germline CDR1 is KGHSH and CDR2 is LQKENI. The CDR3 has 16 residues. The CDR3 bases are TGTGCCAGCTCACCCGGGACATCCGCAACTAATGAAAAACTGTTTTTT. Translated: CASSPGTSATNEKLFF.

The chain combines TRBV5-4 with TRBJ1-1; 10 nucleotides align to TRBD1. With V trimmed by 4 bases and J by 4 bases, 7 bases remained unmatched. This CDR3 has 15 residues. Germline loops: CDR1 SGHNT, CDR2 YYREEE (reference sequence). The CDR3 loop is CASSLSGTGATEAFF. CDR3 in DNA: TGTGCCAGCAGCCTTTCCGGGACAGGGGCCACTGAAGCTTTCTTT.

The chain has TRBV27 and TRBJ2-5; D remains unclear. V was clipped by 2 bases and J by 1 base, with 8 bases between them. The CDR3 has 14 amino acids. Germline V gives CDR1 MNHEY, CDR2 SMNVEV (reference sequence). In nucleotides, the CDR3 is TGTGCCAGCAGTTTAATCGGAGCCCAAGAGACCCAGTACTTC. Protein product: CASSLIGAQETQYF.